This paragraph reports one T cell receptor beta chain. This clonotype was seen many times. The antigen it recognizes is unknown. No clone much larger than this one lies a single base away; base qualities are absent. The germline V gene (reference sequence) yields MNHEY for CDR1 and SMNVEV for CDR2. Including the terminal cysteine and phenylalanine, the CDR3 comprises 15 residues. CDR3 DNA only is kept here, 45 bases in frame from base 1. The V and J ends are trimmed by 1 base and 4 bases, leaving 11 bases between them. This specimen comes from a study of response to subunit inactivated influenza vaccine (dated by TCRdb to 2016 to 2019). Context from the whole study: Deep quantitative profiling of the T cell receptor repertoire was used in the study to follow responses to a trivalent subunit inactivated influenza vaccine. Broader findings and caveats from the paper: The authors suggested that each seasonal influenza vaccination may recruit only a limited number of new T cells.

Library generation was performed with RT-PCR. Sequenced on an Illumina HiSeq 2500. TCRdb took the public reads, trimmed them with fastp at Q25, ran MiXCR for clone calling and kept in-frame beta chains. Identical CDR3 proteins give one entry, which carries the most common genes and DNA. The sample data list approximately 700,000 distinct CDR3 sequences, and about 15% of these were observed just once. The top ten hold around 7.3% of the sample. The V and J genes are TRBV27 and TRBJ1-3; TRBD1 could be the D gene, as 5 bases match. This specimen was PBMCs from blood, taken around 14 days before vaccination. This sequence originates from a man in his fifties or sixties who received an inactivated influenza vaccine. Donor details come from another sample of the same person, matched by shared clones. Here the CDR3 is given as CASSLYPGAGNTIYF. The DNA sequence is given as TGTGCCAGCAGTTTATACCCCGGGGCGGGAAACACCATATATTTT.